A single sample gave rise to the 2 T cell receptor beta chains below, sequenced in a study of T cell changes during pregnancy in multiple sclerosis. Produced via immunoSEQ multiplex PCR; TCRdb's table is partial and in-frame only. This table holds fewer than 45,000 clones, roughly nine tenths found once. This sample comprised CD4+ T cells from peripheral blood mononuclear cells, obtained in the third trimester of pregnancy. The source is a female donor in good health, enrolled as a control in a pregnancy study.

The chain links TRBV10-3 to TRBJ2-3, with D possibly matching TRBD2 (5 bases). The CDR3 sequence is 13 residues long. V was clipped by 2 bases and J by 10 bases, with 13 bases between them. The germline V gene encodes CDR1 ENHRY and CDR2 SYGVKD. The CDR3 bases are TGTGCCATCAGTGAGCTCGAGGGCTCAGCGCAGTATTTT. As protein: CAISELEGSAQYF.

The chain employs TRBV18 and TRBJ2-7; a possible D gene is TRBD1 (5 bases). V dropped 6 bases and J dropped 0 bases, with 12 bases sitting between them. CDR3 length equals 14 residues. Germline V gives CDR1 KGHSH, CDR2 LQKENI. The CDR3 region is CASSPDSSSYEQYF. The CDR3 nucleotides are TGTGCCAGCTCCCCCGACAGTAGCTCCTACGAGCAGTACTTC.